The T cell receptor (beta chain) described here comes from a study of T-cell reconstitution after alpha-beta-depleted transplantation in children. CDR1 is DFQATT, CDR2 SNEGSKA, per germline (reference sequence). Trimming at V came to 3 bases and at J to 8 bases, leaving 11 bases not matched to a gene. This CDR3 has 15 residues. The TCRbeta library was prepared with unique molecular identifiers. TCRdb passed the PCR reads through MiXCR, listing each CDR3 protein once. The sample lists approximately 420,000 distinct CDR3 sequences; roughly 10% were seen once. The V gene is TRBV20-1, the J gene TRBJ2-1; 9 bases are a match to TRBD2. Sequenced here: PBMCs from the stem cell graft donor, sampled from the stem cell graft. The TCR comes from a human donor who donated a stem cell graft to a child with acute myeloid leukemia. The CDR3 sequence: CSASPCGGGLDEQFF. The CDR3 DNA sequence: TGCAGTGCTAGTCCCTGCGGGGGGGGCCTCGATGAGCAGTTCTTC.